This T cell receptor beta chain was sequenced during a study of regulatory T cells in long-lasting Graves disease. Turning to the study itself: Those Graves' patients who were newly diagnosed had been on antithyroid drugs under 3 months.

This clonotype was picked up a small number of times. Antigen: not known. Study-wide results and limits: Study was limited to peripheral blood, excluding thyroid tissue. Favored gene segments in persistent disease were TRBV28, TRBJ1-2 and TRBJ2-5.

Specified time point: newly diagnosed GD, antithyroid drugs for less than 3 months. Extracted RNA from PBMCs served as the source of the TCR library. Germline CDR1 SGHTA, CDR2 FQGNSA. The CDR3 extends over 20 amino acids. Trimming took 2 bases from V and 4 from J; bases not matched to a gene: 15. Building of the TCR beta libraries involved iRepertoire HTBI primers and Arm-PCR of CDR3 regions. TCRdb passed the multiplex PCR reads through MiXCR, listing each CDR3 protein once. The data hold 510,000 or so distinct CDR3 sequences, with 12% observed a single time. The same specimen was also included in a second study, on T cells in Graves' hyperthyroidism and ophthalmopathy.

The specimen was peripheral blood mononuclear cells (PBMCs), collected at new diagnosis, from a patient treated with antithyroid drugs. The receptor was isolated from a woman aged 25 to 39 with Graves disease. The genes are TRBV7-2 and TRBJ1-3; 12 bases agree with TRBD1. The CDR3 nucleotides read TGTGCCAGCAGCTTATATGGGACAGGGGGCTTCGGGGCGCGAGGAAACACCATATATTTT. Residues: CASSLYGTGGFGARGNTIYF.